Reported below is one T cell receptor beta chain. What it binds is unknown. This CDR3 is also generated by other DNA sequences in the sample. The entry originates in a study of cytomegalovirus exposure and HLA in healthy donors. Across the study: Of all 400 or so donors who were genotyped, 75% to 90% belonged to the Caucasian-associated ancestry cluster. Study findings and constraints: Some TCR beta chains (around 160 of them) were listed as cytomegalovirus-associated. V- and J-gene trimming of TCR beta was linked (in a later analysis) to a missense DCLRE1C variant.

Researchers ran the PCR with 60 Vbeta and 13 Jbeta primers. Clones were sequenced by immunoSEQ multiplex PCR, and TCRdb holds only the in-frame ones, with some missing. The sample lists 80,000 or so clones, around 84% seen once, with less than 4.5% in the top ten. The donors comprised healthy bone marrow donors. The receptor's source is a man in his forties in good health and CMV-seronegative. The sample comprised PBMCs.

CDR3 protein: CASSLRTEAFF. In DNA, the CDR3 is TGTGCCAGCAGTTTGCGGACTGAAGCTTTCTTT. The J gene is TRBJ1-1, the V gene TRBV28; no definite D call. The V gene's germline CDR1 is MDHEN and CDR2 SYDVKM. V was trimmed by 3 bases and J by 5 bases, leaving 4 bases between them. The CDR3 length is 11 residues. Full variable domain (outside the CDR3, taken from reference TRBV28 and TRBJ1-1): DVKVTQSSRYLVKRTGEKVFLECVQDMDHENMFWYRQDPGLGLRLIYFSYDVKMKEKGDIPEGYSVSREKKERFSLILESASTNQTSMYLCASSLRTEAFFGQGTRLTVV.